This T cell receptor (beta chain) was found in a study of identical twins. Study observations and caveats: Abundant beta clonotypes from cord blood had fewer insertions, unlike memory repertoires, which showed none. Model-predicted out-of-frame TCR alpha sharing fell below observed values in monozygotic twins.

MiXCR was run by TCRdb on the 5' RACE reads, yielding one entry per CDR3 protein. Among around 510,000 distinct CDR3 sequences listed, 13% to 15% were seen once. A word on this clonotype: The antigen is unknown.

Trimming removed 5 bases at V and 4 bases at J, with 14 bases between. This CDR3 spans 14 amino acids. The germline V gene has CDR1 SEHNR and CDR2 FQNEAQ (reference sequence). This sample also appeared in a second study, on yellow fever vaccine responses in identical twins. This second study says: After vaccination, twins' T cell response reportedly seemed partly convergent, partly personalized.

The chain combines TRBV7-9 with TRBJ1-1; a possible D gene is TRBD1 (6 bases). The TCR was taken from a woman in her late teens or twenties in good health. Sequencing was performed on CD4+ T cells sorted from blood. The CDR3 spells CASSTLLGGTEAFF. CDR3 nucleotides: TGTGCCAGCAGCACCTTACTAGGGGGCACTGAAGCTTTCTTT. The variable domain in full, completed from reference TRBV7-9 and TRBJ1-1, reads DTGVSQNPRHKITKRGQNVTFRCDPISEHNRLYWYRQTLGQGPEFLTYFQNEAQLEKSRLLSDRFSAERPKGSFSTLEIQRTEQGDSAMYLCASSTLLGGTEAFFGQGTRLTVV.